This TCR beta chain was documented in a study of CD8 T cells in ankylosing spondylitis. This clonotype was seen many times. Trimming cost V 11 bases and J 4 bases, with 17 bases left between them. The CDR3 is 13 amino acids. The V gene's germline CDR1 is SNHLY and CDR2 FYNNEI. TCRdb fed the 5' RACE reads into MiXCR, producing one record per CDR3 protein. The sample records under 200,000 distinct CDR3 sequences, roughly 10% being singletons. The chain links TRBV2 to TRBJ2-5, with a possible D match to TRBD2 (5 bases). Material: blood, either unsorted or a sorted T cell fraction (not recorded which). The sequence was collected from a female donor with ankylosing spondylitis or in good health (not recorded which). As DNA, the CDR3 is TGTGCCCGCGAGAAGGGCGGGCGAGAGACCCAGTACTTC. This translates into CAREKGGRETQYF.